The sequence of this TCR beta chain was determined in a study of CD8+ T cells in alopecia areata. Regarding the study as a whole: Clonality was higher in lesional than normal scalp, especially in alopecia totalis/universalis. Scalp samples also contribute reads from the resident alphabeta T cells found in normal skin.

Germline V CDR1 and CDR2: SGHDN, FVKESK. The CDR3 has 13 residues. The V and J ends lost 6 bases and 0 bases respectively, with 3 bases between them. This clone was recorded a few times. Its specificity is not known. It was from PBMCs that CD4+ and CD8+ T cells were sorted. The sequencing template was cDNA reverse transcribed from extracted RNA. Produced via immunoSEQ multiplex PCR; TCRdb's table is partial and in-frame only. The table includes about 150,000 clones, around 50% detected once. This sequence was found in a human donor with alopecia areata. This chain links TRBV14 with TRBJ2-6, with unresolved D. Source material: CD4+ T cells sorted from blood. The CDR3 sequence is CASRPSGANVLTF. Here the CDR3 DNA reads TGTGCCAGCAGACCCTCTGGGGCCAACGTCCTGACTTTC.